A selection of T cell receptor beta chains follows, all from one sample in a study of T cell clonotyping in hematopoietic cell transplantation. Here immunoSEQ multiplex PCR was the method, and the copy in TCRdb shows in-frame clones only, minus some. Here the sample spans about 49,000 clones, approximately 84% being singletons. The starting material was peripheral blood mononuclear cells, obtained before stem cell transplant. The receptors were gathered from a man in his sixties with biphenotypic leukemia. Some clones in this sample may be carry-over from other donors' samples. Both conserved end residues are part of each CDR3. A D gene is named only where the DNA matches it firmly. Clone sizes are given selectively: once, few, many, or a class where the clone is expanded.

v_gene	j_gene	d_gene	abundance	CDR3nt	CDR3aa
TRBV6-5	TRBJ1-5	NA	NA	TGTGCCACCCGGGGAGGTGGCGGCAATCAGCCCCAGCATTTT	CATRGGGGNQPQHF
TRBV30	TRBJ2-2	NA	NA	TGTGCCTGGAGTTACTCCGCCGAGACCGGGGAGCTGTTTTTT	CAWSYSAETGELFF
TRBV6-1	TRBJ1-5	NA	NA	TGTGCCAGCAGTGAACTTCCCGACCTAAATCAGCCCCAGCATTTT	CASSELPDLNQPQHF
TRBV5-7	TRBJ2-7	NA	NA	TGTGCCAGCAGCTTGGGCACAGGGTCTCGCTACGAGCAGTACTTC	CASSLGTGSRYEQYF
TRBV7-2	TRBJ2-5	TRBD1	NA	TGTGCCAGCAGCACCGAACTGACAGGGGGCGCGAAGACCCAGTACTTC	CASSTELTGGAKTQYF
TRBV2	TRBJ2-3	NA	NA	TGTGCCAGCAGCCTCCCGTTGACAGATACGCAGTATTTT	CASSLPLTDTQYF
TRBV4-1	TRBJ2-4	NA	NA	TGCGCCAGCAGCCAACCGGGTCTAGGTGGAAACATTCAGTACTTC	CASSQPGLGGNIQYF
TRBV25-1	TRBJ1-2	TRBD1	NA	TGTGCCAGCAGTGCGACAGGGCTGGGTAACTATGGCTACACCTTC	CASSATGLGNYGYTF
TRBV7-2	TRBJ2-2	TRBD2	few	TGTGCCAGCAAACTCCGGGACTACCTAGAGAAAGGGGAGCTGTTTTTT	CASKLRDYLEKGELFF
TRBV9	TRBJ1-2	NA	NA	TGTGCCAGCAGCGTACCCCTTCAAGGGGGCTATGGCTACACCTTC	CASSVPLQGGYGYTF
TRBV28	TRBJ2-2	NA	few	TGTGCCAGCAGTATACCTCCTAGGGGCGCGAACGGGGAGCTGTTTTTT	CASSIPPRGANGELFF
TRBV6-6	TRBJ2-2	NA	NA	TGTGCCAGCAGTTACCGGCAGGGGCTAAGGACCGGGGAGCTGTTTTTT	CASSYRQGLRTGELFF
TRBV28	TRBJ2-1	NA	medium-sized	TGTGCCAGCAGCCTTACAGTCATGGTCGGTGAGCAGTTCTTC	CASSLTVMVGEQFF
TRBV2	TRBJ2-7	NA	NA	TGTGCCAGCAGTGAATTAAGGGCGTACTTC	CASSELRAYF
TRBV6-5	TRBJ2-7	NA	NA	TGTGCCAGCAGTTACTCGGTGAGGAGGGAGGTAGGAGAGCAGTACTTC	CASSYSVRREVGEQYF
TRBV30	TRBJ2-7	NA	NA	TGTGCCTGGAGTATATCCAACTACGAGCAGTACTTC	CAWSISNYEQYF
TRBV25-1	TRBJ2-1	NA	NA	TGTGCCAGCAGTGACCCGGGCTGGGGAGGAAATGAGCAGTTCTTC	CASSDPGWGGNEQFF
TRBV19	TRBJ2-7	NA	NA	TGTGCCAGTAGTAGTCGTGGAGGCCTCGAGCAGTACTTC	CASSSRGGLEQYF
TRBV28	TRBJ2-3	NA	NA	TGTGCCAGCAGTCCTGGACTTCCAGATACGCAGTATTTT	CASSPGLPDTQYF
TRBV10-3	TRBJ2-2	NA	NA	TGTGCCATCTGGGTTCCAGCGCTACCTCCGGGAAGGACCGGGGAGCTGTTTTTT	CAIWVPALPPGRTGELFF
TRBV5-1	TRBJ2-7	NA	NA	TGCGCCAGCAGCTTGGATCCAGCGTCCTCCTACGAGCAGTACTTC	CASSLDPASSYEQYF
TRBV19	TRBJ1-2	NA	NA	TGTGCCAGTAGTATTTCCAGCCATGCGGGGGGCTACACCTTC	CASSISSHAGGYTF
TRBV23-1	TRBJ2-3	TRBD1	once	TGCGCCAGCACGACAGGGAGAGTAAGACTCGATATCACAGATACGCAGTATTTT	CASTTGRVRLDITDTQYF
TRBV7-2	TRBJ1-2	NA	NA	TGTGCCAGCAGCTTCCGCCCTCCTGGCGGTGGCTACACCTTC	CASSFRPPGGGYTF
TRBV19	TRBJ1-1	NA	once	TGTGCCAGTAGTATGGGTGACGGGACAGAAGCTTTCTTT	CASSMGDGTEAFF
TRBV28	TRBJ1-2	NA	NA	TGTGCCAGCAGTTTAAATCCGGGAGGTGGCTACACCTTC	CASSLNPGGGYTF
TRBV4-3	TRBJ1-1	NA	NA	TGCGCCAGCAGCCAAGATCCTGAATCTCCGACTTTCTTT	CASSQDPESPTFF
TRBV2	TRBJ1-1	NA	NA	TGTGCCAGCAGTTCAGCCCGAATACAGGTGAACACTGAAGCTTTCTTT	CASSSARIQVNTEAFF
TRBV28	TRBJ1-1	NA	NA	TGTGCCAGCAGTTCCCGTCCCGATGGGGGTAGCGCTGAAGCTTTCTTT	CASSSRPDGGSAEAFF